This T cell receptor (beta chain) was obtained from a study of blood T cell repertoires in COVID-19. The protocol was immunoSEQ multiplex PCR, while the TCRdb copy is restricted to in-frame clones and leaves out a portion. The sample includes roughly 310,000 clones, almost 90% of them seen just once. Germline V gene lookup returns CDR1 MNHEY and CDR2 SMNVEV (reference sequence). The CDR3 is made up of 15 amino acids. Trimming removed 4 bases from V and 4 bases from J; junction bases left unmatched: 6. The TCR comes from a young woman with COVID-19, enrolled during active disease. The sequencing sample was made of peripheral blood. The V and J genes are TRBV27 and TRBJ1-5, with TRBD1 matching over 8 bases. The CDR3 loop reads CASSSSGGLNQPQHF. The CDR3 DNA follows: TGTGCCAGCAGTTCCTCAGGGGGCTTAAATCAGCCCCAGCATTTT.